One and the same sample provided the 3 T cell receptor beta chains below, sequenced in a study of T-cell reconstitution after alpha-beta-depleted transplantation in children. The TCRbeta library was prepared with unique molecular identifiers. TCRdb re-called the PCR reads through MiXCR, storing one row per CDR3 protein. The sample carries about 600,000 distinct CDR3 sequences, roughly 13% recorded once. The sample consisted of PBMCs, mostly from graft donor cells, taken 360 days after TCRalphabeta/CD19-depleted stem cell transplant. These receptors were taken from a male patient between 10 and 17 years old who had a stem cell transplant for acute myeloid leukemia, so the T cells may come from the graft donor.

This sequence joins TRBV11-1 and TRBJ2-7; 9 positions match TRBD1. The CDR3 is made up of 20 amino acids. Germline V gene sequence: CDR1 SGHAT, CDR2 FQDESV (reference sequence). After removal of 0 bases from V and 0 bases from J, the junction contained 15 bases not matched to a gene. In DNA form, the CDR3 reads TGTGCCAGCAGCTTAGCCCCCCGGACAGGGGAGTTATCGCCCTCCTACGAGCAGTACTTC. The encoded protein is CASSLAPRTGELSPSYEQYF.

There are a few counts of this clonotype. CDR3 amino acids: CATSRAAGVYNEQFF. DNA for the CDR3: TGTGCCACCAGCAGAGCCGCGGGAGTATACAATGAGCAGTTCTTC. The chain is built from TRBV15 and TRBJ2-1; 7 positions agree with TRBD2. The junction had 4 bases not matched to a gene; V was cut back by 1 base and J by 4 bases. Germline assignment: CDR1 LNHNV and CDR2 YYDKDF (reference sequence). The CDR3 has 15 residues.

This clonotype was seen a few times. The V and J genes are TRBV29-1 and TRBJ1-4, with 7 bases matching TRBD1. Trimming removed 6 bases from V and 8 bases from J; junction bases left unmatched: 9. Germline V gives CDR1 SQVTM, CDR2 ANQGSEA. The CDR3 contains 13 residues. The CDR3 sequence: CSVRQGGGEKLFF. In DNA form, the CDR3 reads TGCAGCGTCCGACAGGGTGGAGGAGAAAAACTGTTTTTT.